This T cell receptor beta chain is from a study of blood T cell repertoires in COVID-19 (dated by TCRdb to about 2020). As for the study more broadly: Samples from collaborators originated in the United States, Italy and Spain and spanned both the acute and convalescent phases of COVID-19. Subjects who had been exposed to COVID-19, were actively infected with it, or had recovered from it provided the deeply sampled blood TCRbeta repertoires that made up the dataset. The repertoires were released in a freely available public database intended as a resource for research on the immune response to SARS-CoV-2. Sample metadata almost always included a de-identified subject ID, COVID-19 status, age in years and sex. The material from the prospective study consisted of cDNA or gDNA derived from T cells, B-cell-depleted T cells, or PBMCs. Samples came from the ongoing ImmuneRACE study (first 160 participants) plus 1,254 subjects from 6 global collaborators. Where HLA class I and class II types were available, the types were taken from metadata supplied by the sample provider, not from assay-based typing.

With regard to this clone: The antigen this receptor binds is unknown. The sample holds no much larger clone one base away, and base qualities are not on file.

One collaborating source in Seattle enrolled patients while the patients were actively infected and followed the patients over time throughout the course of disease. Each collaborating institution followed its own protocols to collect whole blood in K2EDTA tubes. For TCRbeta analysis, collaborator samples were shipped as frozen whole blood, as isolated PBMCs, or as DNA extracted from either sample type. Study-level results and caveats: The quantity of clinical and demographic metadata differed by source and by participant and was supplied without curation.

TCRbeta CDR3 regions were amplified from genomic DNA using the immunoSEQ Assay, a bias-controlled multiplex PCR. Per the authors' processing: The number of nucleated cells in each sample was estimated by amplification of reference gene primers within the assay. To quantify the absolute abundance of each unique TCRbeta CDR3 rearrangement, sequence reads were collapsed and filtered. For each sample, productive Simpson clonality was calculated as the square root of Simpson's diversity index over productive rearrangements. TCRdb took this table from immuneACCESS and kept in-frame rearrangements with V and J called. Such tables lack part of the clones; where checked against another copy, unresolved V genes explain under half of the gap, and the rest is unexplained. Clonal size and the V and J genes are those of that table, whereas D and trimming came from the DNA. The table for this sample lists around 80,000 clones; approximately 85% of them were counted only once. Of the sample, more than 9.5% falls within the top ten clones.

V is pared back by 3 bases and J by 8 bases, with 16 bases lying between the germline termini. Per the germline V gene, ENHRY is the CDR1 and SYGVKD is the CDR2. There are 14 amino acids in the CDR3, from cysteine to phenylalanine inclusive. Only CDR3 DNA is held: 42 bases, read in frame from base 1. The sample consisted of peripheral blood. The V and J genes are TRBV10-3 and TRBJ1-2, with a tentative D gene TRBD1 over 5 matching bases. The receptor was isolated from a man in his fifties or sixties with COVID-19, enrolled during active disease. Here is the DNA: TGTGCCATCAGTGACCGGGGAGGGGTTGGCGGCTACACCTTC. This is translated as CAISDRGGVGGYTF.